This passage covers 10 T cell receptor beta chains from one sample sequenced in a study of CD8+CD57+ T cells in acquired aplastic anemia (dated 2018 in TCRdb). Instrument on record: Illumina HiSeq 2000. TCR beta VDJ combination and CDR3 sequence profiling used genomic DNA as the template. TCRdb applied fastp at Q25 and MiXCR to the public reads, then kept only in-frame beta chains. Merged by CDR3 protein, the rows form single entries marked with the most common genes and DNA. The sample contains some 220,000 distinct CDR3 sequences, almost 35% of them found a single time. Together, the top ten hold approximately 1.2% of the sample. Sample: sorted CD4+, CD8+, or CD8+CD57+ T cells (not recorded which) from PBMCs. The receptors were gathered from a human donor in good health, serving as a control.

The CDR3: CASSYQTGLAGQETQYF. In DNA, the CDR3 is TGTGCCAGCAGTTACCAAACGGGACTAGCGGGTCAAGAGACCCAGTACTTC. J is TRBJ2-5 and V is TRBV6-5; TRBD2 matches at 12 bases. The CDR3 has 17 residues. Germline CDR1 and CDR2: MNHEY and SVGAGI. V shed 2 bases, J shed 2 bases, and the junction held 6 bases outside the gene matches.

This clonotype was seen many times. The chain recombines TRBV15 with TRBJ2-7; a possible D gene is TRBD2 (6 bases). Per germline, CDR1 LNHNV and CDR2 YYDKDF (reference sequence). The CDR3 has 14 amino acids. V dropped 2 bases and J dropped 3 bases, with 11 bases sitting between them. The CDR3 DNA follows: TGTGCCACCAGCAGATCCCTGGGGGGCTACGAGCAGTACTTC. Translating gives CATSRSLGGYEQYF.

This clonotype was detected ten times or more. The rearrangement uses TRBV9 and TRBJ2-5; D is unclear. Trimming cost V 0 bases and J 5 bases, with 8 bases left between them. The CDR3 length is 13 residues. Germline CDR1 SGDLS, CDR2 YYNGEE. DNA of the CDR3: TGTGCCAGCAGCGTAGACCTCTCGGAGACCCAGTACTTC. Its translation: CASSVDLSETQYF.

This clonotype was counted a few times. At one end the junction does not follow the germline gene, possibly because of a read error. The chain is built from TRBV10-2 and TRBJ1-1, with no clear D. Germline V gene data show CDR1 as WSHSY and CDR2 as SAAADI. The length of the CDR3 is 15 residues. The DNA of the CDR3 is TGTGCCAGCAGTTACCGGGCCGAATTGCACACTGAAGCTTTCTTT. Amino acid sequence: CASSYRAELHTEAFF.

The count of this clonotype is one. This sequence may be a read error, since a much larger clone differs from it by one base. This sequence joins TRBV5-1 and TRBJ2-7; 10 bases agree with TRBD1. This CDR3 region has 15 residues. V lost 4 bases to trimming and J lost 2 bases; unmatched junction nucleotides: 6. CDR1 is SGHRS, CDR2 YFSETQ, per germline. CDR3 DNA: TGCGCCAGCAGCGGACGACAGGGGGCACCCTACGAGCAGTACTTC. Protein: CASSGRQGAPYEQYF.

In its sample, this clonotype was seen a few times. The V call is TRBV28, the J call TRBJ1-5; D is undetermined. The V gene's germline CDR1 is MDHEN and CDR2 SYDVKM. There are 15 residues in the CDR3. V lost 3 bases, J lost 1 base, and 10 bases lay in between. Written as DNA, the CDR3 is TGTGCCAGCAGTTTCCCCGCGACCAGCAATCAGCCCCAGCATTTT. It codes for CASSFPATSNQPQHF.

The table lists this clonotype with many counts. The rearrangement links TRBV6-1 to TRBJ1-5; D ambiguous. The CDR3 loop spans 12 amino acids. Between the trimmed V and J ends, which lost 4 bases and 3 bases, there was a span of 4 bases. The germline CDR1 and CDR2 sequences are MNHNS and SASEGT. CDR3 nucleotide sequence: TGTGCCAGCAGTGTTGACAATCAGCCCCAGCATTTT. It specifies CASSVDNQPQHF.

The chain recombines TRBV2 with TRBJ1-6; 10 nucleotides line up with TRBD1. V trimming: 2 bases; J trimming: 7 bases; junction bases outside the gene matches: 2. CDR1 SNHLY and CDR2 FYNNEI come from the germline V gene. CDR3 length equals 15 residues. CDR3 in amino acids: CASSELGQGNSPLHF. As DNA, the CDR3 is TGTGCCAGCAGTGAATTGGGACAGGGGAATTCACCCCTCCACTTT.

This clonotype has just one count. The gene calls are TRBV29-1 and TRBJ2-4; D unresolved. Per germline, CDR1 SQVTM and CDR2 ANQGSEA. The V gene lost 7 bases and the J gene lost 8 bases, with 12 bases spanning the gap. The CDR3 length is 11 residues. CDR3 sequence: CSGLYGYIQYF. Written as DNA, the CDR3 is TGCAGCGGCCTTTACGGATACATTCAGTACTTC. The full variable domain, completed using reference TRBV29-1 and TRBJ2-4, is SAVISQKPSRDICQRGTSLTIQCQVDSQVTMMFWYRQQPGQSLTLIATANQGSEATYESGFVIDKFPISRPNLTFSTLTVSNMSPEDSSIYLCSGLYGYIQYFGAGTRLSVL.

This clonotype appeared a few times. The chain employs TRBV11-1 and TRBJ2-6; D remains unclear. Trimming removed 0 bases at V and 0 bases at J, with 18 bases between. Germline CDR1 and CDR2: SGHAT and FQDESV (reference sequence). This CDR3 has 20 residues. CDR3: CASSLAWSVASFSGANVLTF. CDR3 in DNA: TGTGCCAGCAGCTTAGCCTGGTCGGTTGCATCCTTCTCTGGGGCCAACGTCCTGACTTTC. The entire variable domain, with the rest obtained from reference TRBV11-1 and TRBJ2-6, is as follows: EAEVAQSPRYKITEKSQAVAFWCDPISGHATLYWYRQILGQGPELLVQFQDESVVDDSQLPKDRFSAERLKGVDSTLKIQPAELGDSAMYLCASSLAWSVASFSGANVLTFGAGSRLTVL.